This entry lists 12 T cell receptor beta chains sequenced from one sample in a study of cytotoxic CD8 clonotypes in ibrutinib-treated CLL. Data came from immunoSEQ multiplex PCR; TCRdb stores just in-frame clones and leaves some out. The sample contains under 150,000 clones, around 93% of which appear only once. Material: PBMCs, obtained after 12 months of ibrutinib treatment. Receptors were obtained from a human donor with chronic lymphocytic leukemia.

The chain has TRBV7-8 and TRBJ1-4; 7 bases fit TRBD1. This CDR3 is 14 amino acids long. Losses at the gene ends were 6 bases for V and 5 bases for J; bases not matched to a gene: 6. CDR1 SGHVS and CDR2 FQNEAQ come from the germline V gene. Here the CDR3 DNA reads TGTGCCAGCAGGGCCCGGGACAGCAATGAAAAACTGTTTTTT. Translating it yields CASRARDSNEKLFF.

A few counts support this clone. The chain recombines TRBV2 with TRBJ1-4; a possible D gene is TRBD1 (6 bases). This CDR3 has 16 amino acids. The germline V gene encodes CDR1 SNHLY and CDR2 FYNNEI. The V and J ends lost 4 bases and 4 bases respectively, with 16 bases between them. CDR3 nucleotides: TGTGCCAGCAGTGTAAGGACGGGGGCTGGTAATGAAAAACTGTTTTTT. Its translation: CASSVRTGAGNEKLFF.

J is TRBJ2-3 and V is TRBV6-5, with TRBD2 matching over 8 bases. This CDR3 contains 15 residues. CDR1 and CDR2 (germline): MNHEY, SVGAGI. V lost 6 bases, J lost 0 bases, and 5 bases stayed unmatched. CDR3 loop: CASRPKRGSTDTQYF. The CDR3 coding sequence is TGTGCCAGCAGACCTAAGCGGGGGAGCACAGATACGCAGTATTTT.

This chain uses TRBV30 with TRBJ1-1; D is uncertain. The germline V gene encodes CDR1 GTSNPN and CDR2 SVGIG (reference sequence). Between the trimmed V and J ends, which lost 2 bases and 2 bases, there was a span of 0 bases. The CDR3 spans 10 residues. This CDR3 reads CAWSNTEAFF. The CDR3 DNA sequence: TGTGCCTGGAGTAACACTGAAGCTTTCTTT.

The chain is built from TRBV7-2 and TRBJ2-1; D might be TRBD2 (7 bases). This CDR3 region has 12 residues. V was pared by 5 bases and J by 15 bases, with 17 bases between. Germline-derived CDR1 and CDR2 are SGHTA and FQGNSA. CDR3 in DNA: TGTGCCAGCAGCGGGGGGGCCCCTGCAGGGTTCTTC. Translation gives CASSGGAPAGFF.

The J gene is TRBJ1-5, the V gene TRBV11-2; 7 nucleotides agree with TRBD1. V was pared by 4 bases and J by 2 bases, with 5 bases of the junction left unmatched. The CDR3 is made up of 15 amino acids. CDR1 is SGHAT, CDR2 FQNNGV, per germline. The CDR3 DNA reads as TGTGCCAGCAGCTCCGAGGGGGCCCGCAATCAGCCCCAGCATTTT. It encodes CASSSEGARNQPQHF. The variable domain in full, with the rest retrieved from reference TRBV11-2 and TRBJ1-5, is EAGVAQSPRYKIIEKRQSVAFWCNPISGHATLYWYQQILGQGPKLLIQFQNNGVVDDSQLPKDRFSAERLKGVDSTLKIQPAKLEDSAVYLCASSSEGARNQPQHFGDGTRLSIL.

V usage is TRBV14 and J usage is TRBJ2-3, with 7 bases aligning to TRBD1. The J segment lost 5 bases and the V segment lost 2 bases, leaving 10 bases of the junction unmatched. CDR1 is SGHDN and CDR2 is FVKESK in the germline V gene. The CDR3 has 16 amino acids. The CDR3 spells CASSQNRQGDGDTQYF. The CDR3 DNA sequence: TGTGCCAGCAGCCAAAACCGGCAGGGGGATGGAGATACGCAGTATTTT. The full variable domain, completed using reference TRBV14 and TRBJ2-3, is EAGVTQFPSHSVIEKGQTVTLRCDPISGHDNLYWYRRVMGKEIKFLLHFVKESKQDESGMPNNRFLAERTGGTYSTLKVQPAELEDSGVYFCASSQNRQGDGDTQYFGPGTRLTVL.

The CDR3 protein is CASTPGLAAYNEQFF. DNA of the CDR3: TGTGCCAGTACCCCAGGACTAGCGGCGTACAATGAGCAGTTCTTC. V and J are TRBV19 and TRBJ2-1; 10 bases are shared with TRBD2. The CDR3 has 15 residues. CDR1 and CDR2 from the germline V gene are LNHDA and SQIVND (reference sequence). V gave up 7 bases and J gave up 4 bases; unmatched junction bases: 7.

V gene TRBV9 combines with J gene TRBJ2-2, with 7 bases that match TRBD2. The J segment lost 5 bases and the V segment lost 1 base, leaving 14 bases of the junction unmatched. This CDR3 spans 18 amino acids. Per the germline V gene, CDR1 is SGDLS and CDR2 is YYNGEE. The CDR3 loop is CASSVNPQGGSVTGELFF. DNA of the CDR3: TGTGCCAGCAGCGTAAACCCCCAGGGCGGGAGCGTAACCGGGGAGCTGTTTTTT.

This chain uses TRBV6-1 with TRBJ1-1; TRBD1 might be the D (6 bases). The CDR3 contains 16 residues. V was cut by 1 base and J by 4 bases, with 16 bases left in between. In germline, CDR1 is MNHNS, CDR2 SASEGT. This CDR3 reads CASSEDFRGRTTEAFF. Written as DNA, the CDR3 is TGTGCCAGCAGTGAAGATTTTAGGGGGAGGACCACTGAAGCTTTCTTT.

This clone was counted a few times. The V gene is TRBV6-5, the J gene TRBJ1-4; D is unresolved. Germline-derived CDR1 and CDR2 are MNHEY and SVGAGI. Deletions cut 7 bases from V and 10 bases from J, with 10 bases between. This CDR3 has 11 residues. This CDR3 reads CASIYPSKLFF. DNA for the CDR3: TGTGCCAGCATCTACCCGTCAAAACTGTTTTTT.

This sequence joins TRBV5-1 and TRBJ2-7, with D hard to call. Deletions cut 0 bases from V and 6 bases from J, with 13 bases between. The CDR3 totals 14 residues. Germline V CDR1 and CDR2: SGHRS, YFSETQ. The CDR3 DNA reads TGCGCCAGCAGCTTGGCTGGTCCACTGGCCGAGCAGTACTTC. It is translated as CASSLAGPLAEQYF.